The T cell receptor (beta chain) under discussion was sequenced for a study of cytomegalovirus exposure and HLA in healthy donors. Notes on the study in general: For TCR beta chains, V- and J-gene trimming was later linked to a missense DCLRE1C variant.

The CDR3 has 16 amino acids. Germline assignment: CDR1 MGHRA and CDR2 YSYEKL. The V gene end was trimmed by 4 bases and the J gene end by 1 base; junction bases not matched to a gene: 8. Both 60 Vbeta primers and 13 Jbeta primers went into the PCR. This table comes from immunoSEQ multiplex PCR, and its TCRdb copy is limited to in-frame clones, with some not included. Among about 190,000 clones listed, 75% to 85% were seen once. Points on this clone: No antigen is known for it.

The origin of this receptor is a woman aged 25 to 39 in good health and CMV-seronegative. The chain recombines TRBV4-1 with TRBJ2-7, with 9 bases lining up with TRBD2. The sequenced sample was PBMCs. The CDR3 reads CASSPITTSGSYEQYF. In DNA form, the CDR3 reads TGCGCCAGCAGCCCCATAACGACTAGCGGTTCCTACGAGCAGTACTTC.